The rows below give T cell receptor beta chains drawn from one sample of a study of regulatory T cells in long-lasting Graves disease. TCRdb ran MiXCR on the multiplex PCR reads and lists one entry per CDR3 protein. The sample yields a few hundred thousand distinct CDR3 sequences, roughly 20% seen once. The sequencing used peripheral blood mononuclear cells (PBMCs), collected when the disease was refractory, from a patient treated with antithyroid drugs. The receptor set was obtained from a middle-aged woman with Graves disease. The CDR3 runs from the conserved cysteine through the conserved F or W. D genes are given only for firm matches. Only some rows state a clone size, as once, few, many or a class for expanded clones.

CDR3 protein: CASSTGDTNYGYTF
CDR3 DNA: TGTGCCAGCAGCACGGGGGATACTAACTATGGCTACACCTTC
clone size: many
J gene: TRBJ1-2
D gene: NA
V gene: TRBV5-6

CDR3 protein: CASSYRQTNTGELFF
CDR3 DNA: TGTGCCAGCAGTTACCGACAGACGAACACCGGGGAGCTGTTTTTT
clone size: few
J gene: TRBJ2-2
D gene: NA
V gene: TRBV6-2/TRBV6-3

CDR3 protein: CASSRQAAGPYSNQPQHF
CDR3 DNA: TGTGCCAGCAGCCGACAGGCGGCTGGGCCTTATAGCAATCAGCCCCAGCATTTT
clone size: few
J gene: TRBJ1-5
D gene: NA
V gene: TRBV27

CDR3 protein: CASSPLGELNTEAFF
CDR3 DNA: TGTGCCAGTAGTCCCCTCGGGGAATTGAACACTGAAGCTTTCTTT
clone size: many
J gene: TRBJ1-1
D gene: NA
V gene: TRBV19

CDR3 protein: CASSLARNQPQHF
CDR3 DNA: TGTGCCAGCAGTTTAGCCAGAAATCAGCCCCAGCATTTT
clone size: many
J gene: TRBJ1-5
D gene: NA
V gene: TRBV27

CDR3 protein: CASSPSGTGPLDEQYF
CDR3 DNA: TGTGCCAGCAGCCCCTCCGGGACAGGGCCTTTGGACGAGCAGTACTTC
clone size: NA
J gene: TRBJ2-7
D gene: TRBD1
V gene: TRBV7-9

CDR3 protein: CASSPGTDQETQYF
CDR3 DNA: TGTGCCAGCTCACCCGGGACAGACCAAGAGACCCAGTACTTC
clone size: NA
J gene: TRBJ2-5
D gene: TRBD1
V gene: TRBV18

CDR3 protein: CSVDVDGTSTDTQYF
CDR3 DNA: TGCAGCGTTGATGTGGACGGGACTAGCACAGATACGCAGTATTTT
clone size: NA
J gene: TRBJ2-3
D gene: NA
V gene: TRBV29-1

CDR3 protein: CASSLTPDRGENEKLFF
CDR3 DNA: TGCGCCAGCAGTCTCACGCCCGACCGCGGAGAAAATGAAAAACTGTTTTTT
clone size: NA
J gene: TRBJ1-4
D gene: NA
V gene: TRBV5-1

CDR3 protein: CASSSQGGLGNQPQHF
CDR3 DNA: TGTGCCAGCAGTTCCCAGGGGGGTCTGGGCAATCAGCCCCAGCATTTT
clone size: many
J gene: TRBJ1-5
D gene: TRBD1
V gene: TRBV28

CDR3 protein: CAIRTRLGVLMNTEAFF
CDR3 DNA: TGTGCCATCCGTACCAGGCTTGGGGTCCTCATGAACACTGAAGCTTTCTTT
clone size: few
J gene: TRBJ1-1
D gene: NA
V gene: TRBV10-3

CDR3 protein: CASSYDRQGWTEAFF
CDR3 DNA: TGTGCCAGCAGTTACGACCGACAGGGGTGGACTGAAGCTTTCTTT
clone size: few
J gene: TRBJ1-1
D gene: TRBD1
V gene: TRBV6-5

CDR3 protein: CASSLTEGNTEAFF
CDR3 DNA: TGCGCCAGCAGCTTGACTGAGGGGAACACTGAAGCTTTCTTT
clone size: NA
J gene: TRBJ1-1
D gene: NA
V gene: TRBV5-1

CDR3 protein: CASSYSSTGISYEQYF
CDR3 DNA: TGTGCCAGCAGTTACTCGTCAACGGGAATCTCCTACGAGCAGTACTTC
clone size: many
J gene: TRBJ2-7
D gene: NA
V gene: TRBV6-2/TRBV6-3

CDR3 protein: CASRPTGGAIYGYTF
CDR3 DNA: TGTGCCAGCAGACCCACCGGGGGCGCGATCTATGGCTACACCTTC
clone size: many
J gene: TRBJ1-2
D gene: NA
V gene: TRBV28

CDR3 protein: CASSYWRGSSYEQYF
CDR3 DNA: TGTGCCAGCAGTTACTGGCGGGGAAGCTCCTACGAGCAGTACTTC
clone size: few
J gene: TRBJ2-7
D gene: NA
V gene: TRBV6-2/TRBV6-3

CDR3 protein: CASRFRDRGLGYTF
CDR3 DNA: TGTGCCAGCAGGTTCCGGGACAGGGGGTTGGGCTACACCTTC
clone size: many
J gene: TRBJ1-2
D gene: TRBD1
V gene: TRBV28

CDR3 protein: CASSQGLDSNQPQHF
CDR3 DNA: TGTGCCAGCAGCCAAGGGCTTGATAGCAATCAGCCCCAGCATTTT
clone size: few
J gene: TRBJ1-5
D gene: NA
V gene: TRBV3-1

CDR3 protein: CSALLQASNYGYTF
CDR3 DNA: TGCAGTGCTCTCCTACAAGCCTCTAACTATGGCTACACCTTC
clone size: many
J gene: TRBJ1-2
D gene: NA
V gene: TRBV20-1

CDR3 protein: CASRDTINTEAFF
CDR3 DNA: TGTGCCAGCAGGGACACAATAAACACTGAAGCTTTCTTT
clone size: many
J gene: TRBJ1-1
D gene: NA
V gene: TRBV28

CDR3 protein: CASRSIGDTQYF
CDR3 DNA: TGTGCCAGCAGAAGCATAGGAGATACGCAGTATTTT
clone size: few
J gene: TRBJ2-3
D gene: NA
V gene: TRBV28

CDR3 protein: CASTKSGTGGLNTEAFF
CDR3 DNA: TGTGCCAGTACGAAATCTGGGACAGGGGGCTTGAACACTGAAGCTTTCTTT
clone size: many
J gene: TRBJ1-1
D gene: TRBD1
V gene: TRBV28

CDR3 protein: CASFRDSHTYEQYF
CDR3 DNA: TGTGCCAGCTTCCGGGACAGCCATACCTACGAGCAGTACTTC
clone size: many
J gene: TRBJ2-7
D gene: TRBD1
V gene: TRBV2

CDR3 protein: CASSLLDLGLGTGELFF
CDR3 DNA: TGCGCCAGCAGCTTACTCGATCTTGGGTTGGGGACCGGGGAGCTGTTTTTT
clone size: few
J gene: TRBJ2-2
D gene: NA
V gene: TRBV5-1

CDR3 protein: CASSYSTGLAAYEQYF
CDR3 DNA: TGTGCCAGCAGTTACTCGACTGGGCTAGCGGCCTACGAGCAGTACTTC
clone size: few
J gene: TRBJ2-7
D gene: TRBD2
V gene: TRBV6-2/TRBV6-3

CDR3 protein: CAIRKDSSYEQYF
CDR3 DNA: TGTGCCATCAGGAAGGACAGCTCCTACGAGCAGTACTTC
clone size: few
J gene: TRBJ2-7
D gene: NA
V gene: TRBV10-3

CDR3 protein: CASSLALVLQGLREQYF
CDR3 DNA: TGTGCCAGCAGTTTAGCGCTGGTTCTACAGGGGTTGCGGGAGCAGTACTTC
clone size: many
J gene: TRBJ2-7
D gene: TRBD1
V gene: TRBV12-3/TRBV12-4

CDR3 protein: CASSLVASSGSYEQYF
CDR3 DNA: TGTGCCAGCAGCTTAGTGGCGTCTAGCGGATCCTACGAGCAGTACTTC
clone size: NA
J gene: TRBJ2-7
D gene: TRBD2
V gene: TRBV7-9

CDR3 protein: CSALTRGYQPQHF
CDR3 DNA: TGCAGTGCTCTGACAAGGGGTTATCAGCCCCAGCATTTT
clone size: few
J gene: TRBJ1-5
D gene: NA
V gene: TRBV20-1

CDR3 protein: CASSPRLAGVLYHYSYEQYF
CDR3 DNA: TGTGCCAGCAGCCCGAGACTAGCGGGAGTCCTTTACCACTACTCCTACGAGCAGTACTTC
clone size: NA
J gene: TRBJ2-7
D gene: TRBD2
V gene: TRBV2

CDR3 protein: CSAPRRGGPFRYNEQFF
CDR3 DNA: TGCAGTGCTCCGAGAAGGGGCGGGCCCTTTCGCTACAATGAGCAGTTCTTC
clone size: NA
J gene: TRBJ2-1
D gene: NA
V gene: TRBV20-1

CDR3 protein: CASEGSHGELFF
CDR3 DNA: TGTGCCAGCGAAGGGTCGCACGGGGAGCTGTTTTTT
clone size: many
J gene: TRBJ2-2
D gene: NA
V gene: TRBV2